The 10 T cell receptor beta chains reported below all come from one sample, sequenced in a study of cytomegalovirus exposure and HLA in healthy donors. The primer mix had 60 Vbeta and 13 Jbeta primers. Clones were sequenced by immunoSEQ multiplex PCR, and TCRdb holds only the in-frame ones, with some missing. The sample gives some 130,000 clones, about 82% of which show up once; over 1% is in the top ten. Sample: PBMCs. These receptors all come from a boy aged 5-17 years in good health and CMV-seronegative.

The V gene is TRBV9, the J gene TRBJ2-7, with 8 bases that match TRBD2. The CDR3 spans 15 residues. Losses at the gene ends were 0 bases for V and 4 bases for J; bases not matched to a gene: 6. Per germline, CDR1 SGDLS and CDR2 YYNGEE. This chain's CDR3 is CASSVEPAGAYEQYF. CDR3 coding DNA: TGTGCCAGCAGCGTAGAACCAGCGGGAGCTTACGAGCAGTACTTC.

The chain uses TRBV6-6 and TRBJ2-4; TRBD2 aligns across 12 bases. V shed 5 bases, J shed 12 bases, and the junction held 8 bases outside the gene matches. Germline-derived CDR1 and CDR2 are MNHNY and SVGAGI (reference sequence). CDR3 length: 14 residues. CDR3 protein: CASSQRLAGAAQYF. In DNA, the CDR3 is TGTGCCAGCAGTCAAAGACTAGCGGGGGCTGCTCAGTACTTC.

V is TRBV6-5 and J is TRBJ2-3; tentative D call: TRBD1 (5 bases). V lost 5 bases to trimming and J lost 6 bases, with 18 bases between them. The length of the CDR3 is 15 residues. The germline CDR1 and CDR2 sequences are MNHEY and SVGAGI. CDR3 DNA: TGTGCCAGCAGTGTAGGGGCTCATCCTTCGGATACGCAGTATTTT. Translation gives CASSVGAHPSDTQYF.

The count of this clone is one. The V gene is TRBV6-4, the J gene TRBJ1-1; D remains ambiguous. Per germline, CDR1 MRHNA and CDR2 SNTAGT. The V end was cut by 8 bases, the J end by 5 bases, with 15 bases between. CDR3 length: 13 amino acids. The CDR3, as DNA: TGTGCCAGCCGGGCGGGTCTCGGGACTGAAGCTTTCTTT. As protein: CASRAGLGTEAFF.

The V call is TRBV5-6, the J call TRBJ2-1, with a weak D call TRBD1 (5 bases). Germline V lookup: CDR1 SGHDT, CDR2 YYEEEE. V lost 1 base to trimming and J lost 10 bases, with 9 bases between them. This CDR3 region has 12 residues. The CDR3 loop reads CASSLRHREQFF. The CDR3 region has the DNA TGTGCCAGCAGCTTGAGGCACAGGGAGCAGTTCTTC.

The V gene is TRBV9, the J gene TRBJ2-3; possible D gene TRBD1, 5 bases. Between the trimmed V and J ends, which lost 7 bases and 7 bases, there was a span of 10 bases. This CDR3 is 11 amino acids long. Germline V gene sequence: CDR1 SGDLS, CDR2 YYNGEE. The CDR3 nucleotides read TGTGCCAGCGGGGCAGGAAATACGCAGTATTTT. This sequence encodes CASGAGNTQYF.

This clone was seen only once. V gene TRBV7-2 combines with J gene TRBJ2-2; possibly TRBD1 for D (6 bases). The V gene's germline CDR1 is SGHTA and CDR2 FQGNSA. The V end was cut by 1 base, the J end by 4 bases, with 13 bases between. CDR3 length equals 16 residues. The CDR3 nucleotides read TGTGCCAGCAGCTTAGTCGCAGGGGCGGCCACCGGGGAGCTGTTTTTT. Its translation is CASSLVAGAATGELFF.

The chain has TRBV6-5 and TRBJ1-1, with TRBD1 matching 10 bases. After removal of 8 bases from V and 4 bases from J, the junction contained 4 bases not matched to a gene. Germline V lookup: CDR1 MNHEY, CDR2 SVGAGI. CDR3 length: 13 residues. The CDR3 protein is CASWDRGTTEAFF. CDR3 bases: TGTGCCAGCTGGGACAGGGGTACCACTGAAGCTTTCTTT.

The sample holds a few counts of this clone. The V and J genes are TRBV11-2 and TRBJ1-4, with 10 bases lining up with TRBD1. This CDR3 comprises 16 residues. Germline CDR1 and CDR2: SGHAT and FQNNGV. V lost 3 bases to trimming and J lost 7 bases; unmatched junction nucleotides: 8. The DNA of the CDR3 is TGTGCCAGCAGCTTGTCCCGGGACAGGGGAGGTGAAAAACTGTTTTTT. Translated, it gives CASSLSRDRGGEKLFF. Looking up the rest from reference TRBV11-2 and TRBJ1-4 gives the full variable domain: EAGVAQSPRYKIIEKRQSVAFWCNPISGHATLYWYQQILGQGPKLLIQFQNNGVVDDSQLPKDRFSAERLKGVDSTLKIQPAKLEDSAVYLCASSLSRDRGGEKLFFGSGTQLSVL.

This sequence joins TRBV29-1 and TRBJ1-1, with TRBD1 as a possible D gene (5 bases). Trimming removed 7 bases from V and 5 bases from J, with 14 bases in between. This CDR3 region has 12 residues. Germline assignment: CDR1 SQVTM and CDR2 ANQGSEA. CDR3 nucleotides: TGCAGCGCCCGGGGCGGGGCTACTGAAGCTTTCTTT. Translated: CSARGGATEAFF.